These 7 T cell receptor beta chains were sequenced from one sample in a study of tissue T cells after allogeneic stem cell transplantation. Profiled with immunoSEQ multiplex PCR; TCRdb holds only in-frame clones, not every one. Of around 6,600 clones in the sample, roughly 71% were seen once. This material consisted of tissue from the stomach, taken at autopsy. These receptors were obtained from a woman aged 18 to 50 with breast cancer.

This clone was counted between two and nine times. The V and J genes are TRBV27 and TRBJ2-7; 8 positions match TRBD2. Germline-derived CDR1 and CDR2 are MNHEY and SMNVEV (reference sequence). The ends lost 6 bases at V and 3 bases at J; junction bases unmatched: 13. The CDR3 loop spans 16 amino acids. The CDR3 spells CASSSLRRGVNYEQYF. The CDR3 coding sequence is TGTGCCAGCAGCTCCCTTAGGCGGGGGGTAAACTACGAGCAGTACTTC.

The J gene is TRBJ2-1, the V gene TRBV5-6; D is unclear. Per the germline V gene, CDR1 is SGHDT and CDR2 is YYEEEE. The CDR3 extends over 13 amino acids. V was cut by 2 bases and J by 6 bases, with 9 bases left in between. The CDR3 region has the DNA TGTGCCAGCAGCTTAGCGCCCACCAATGAGCAGTTCTTC. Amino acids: CASSLAPTNEQFF. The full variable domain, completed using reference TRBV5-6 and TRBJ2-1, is DAGVTQSPTHLIKTRGQQVTLRCSPKSGHDTVSWYQQALGQGPQFIFQYYEEEERQRGNFPDRFSGHQFPNYSSELNVNALLLGDSALYLCASSLAPTNEQFFGPGTRLTVL.

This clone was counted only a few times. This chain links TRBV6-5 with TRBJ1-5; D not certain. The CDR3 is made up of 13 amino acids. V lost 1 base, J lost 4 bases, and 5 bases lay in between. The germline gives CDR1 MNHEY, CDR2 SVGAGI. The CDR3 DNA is TGTGCCAGCAGTTACTTGGGGAATCAGCCCCAGCATTTT. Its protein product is CASSYLGNQPQHF.

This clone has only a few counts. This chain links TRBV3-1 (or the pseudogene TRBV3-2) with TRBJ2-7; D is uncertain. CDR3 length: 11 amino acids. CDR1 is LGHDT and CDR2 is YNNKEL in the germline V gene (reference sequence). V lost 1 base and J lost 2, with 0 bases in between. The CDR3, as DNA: TGTGCCAGCAGCCAAGCCTACGAGCAGTACTTC. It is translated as CASSQAYEQYF.

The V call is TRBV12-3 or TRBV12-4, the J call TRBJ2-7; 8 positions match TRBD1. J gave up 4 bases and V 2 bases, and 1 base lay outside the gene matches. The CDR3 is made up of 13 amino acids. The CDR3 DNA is TGTGCCAGCAGTTTACAGGGGGCTTACGAGCAGTACTTC. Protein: CASSLQGAYEQYF.

The CDR3 spells CASIQGGAADTQYF. The CDR3 nucleotides are TGTGCCAGCATCCAAGGGGGGGCGGCAGATACGCAGTATTTT. V gene TRBV7-2 combines with J gene TRBJ2-3; a possible D gene is TRBD2 (7 bases). Germline CDR1 SGHTA, CDR2 FQGNSA. V was cut by 7 bases and J by 4 bases, with 15 bases left in between. The CDR3 covers 14 residues.

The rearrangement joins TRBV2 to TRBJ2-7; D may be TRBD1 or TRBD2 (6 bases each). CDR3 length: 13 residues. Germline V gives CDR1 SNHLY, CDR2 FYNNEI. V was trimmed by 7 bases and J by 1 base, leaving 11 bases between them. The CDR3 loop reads CASTGGTSYEQYF. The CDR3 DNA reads TGTGCCAGCACCGGGGGCACATCCTACGAGCAGTACTTC.